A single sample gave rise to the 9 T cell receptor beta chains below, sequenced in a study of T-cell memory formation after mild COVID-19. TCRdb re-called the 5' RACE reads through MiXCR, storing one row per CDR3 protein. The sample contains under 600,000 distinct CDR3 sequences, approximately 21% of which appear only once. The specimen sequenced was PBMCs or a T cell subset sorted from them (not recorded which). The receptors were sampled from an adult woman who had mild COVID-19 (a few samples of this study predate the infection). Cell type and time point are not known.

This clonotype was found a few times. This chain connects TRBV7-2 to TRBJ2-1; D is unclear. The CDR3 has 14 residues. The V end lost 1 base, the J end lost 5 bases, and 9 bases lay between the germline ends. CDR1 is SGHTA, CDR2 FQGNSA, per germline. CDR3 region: CASSLGSYNNEQFF. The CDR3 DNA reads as TGTGCCAGCAGCTTAGGGAGCTACAACAATGAGCAGTTCTTC.

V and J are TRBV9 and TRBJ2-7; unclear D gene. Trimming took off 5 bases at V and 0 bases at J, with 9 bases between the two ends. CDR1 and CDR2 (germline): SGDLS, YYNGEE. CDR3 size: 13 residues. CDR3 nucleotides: TGTGCCAGCAGTTGTTACAGCTCCTACGAGCAGTACTTC. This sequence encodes CASSCYSSYEQYF. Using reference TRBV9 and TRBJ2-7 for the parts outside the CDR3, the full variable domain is DSGVTQTPKHLITATGQRVTLRCSPRSGDLSVYWYQQSLDQGLQFLIQYYNGEERAKGNILERFSAQQFPDLHSELNLSSLELGDSALYFCASSCYSSYEQYFGPGTRLTVT.

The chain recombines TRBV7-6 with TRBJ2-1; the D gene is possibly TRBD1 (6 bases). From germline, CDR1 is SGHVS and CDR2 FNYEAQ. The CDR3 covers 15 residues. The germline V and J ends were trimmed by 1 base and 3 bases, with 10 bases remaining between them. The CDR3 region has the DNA TGTGCCAGCAGCTTAGAACAGGGTGGCTACAATGAGCAGTTCTTC. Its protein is CASSLEQGGYNEQFF.

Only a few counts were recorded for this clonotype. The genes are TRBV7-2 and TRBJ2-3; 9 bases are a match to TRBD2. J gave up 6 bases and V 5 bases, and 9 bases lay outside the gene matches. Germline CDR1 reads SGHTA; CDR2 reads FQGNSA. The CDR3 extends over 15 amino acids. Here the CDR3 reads CASSPGGGRADTQYF. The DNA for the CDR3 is TGTGCCAGCAGCCCCGGGGGCGGGAGGGCCGATACGCAGTATTTT.

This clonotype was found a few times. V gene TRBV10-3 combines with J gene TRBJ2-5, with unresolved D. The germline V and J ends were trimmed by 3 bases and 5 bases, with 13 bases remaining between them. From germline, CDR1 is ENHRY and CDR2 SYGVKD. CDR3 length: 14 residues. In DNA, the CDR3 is TGTGCCATCAGTGAAAGAGAGACGCTGGAGACCCAGTACTTC. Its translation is CAISERETLETQYF.

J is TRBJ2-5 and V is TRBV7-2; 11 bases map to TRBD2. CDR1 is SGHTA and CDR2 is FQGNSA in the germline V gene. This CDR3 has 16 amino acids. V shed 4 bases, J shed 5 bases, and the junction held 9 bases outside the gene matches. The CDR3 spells CASSSILLAGAETQYF. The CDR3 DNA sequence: TGTGCCAGCAGCTCAATCCTACTAGCGGGAGCGGAGACCCAGTACTTC.

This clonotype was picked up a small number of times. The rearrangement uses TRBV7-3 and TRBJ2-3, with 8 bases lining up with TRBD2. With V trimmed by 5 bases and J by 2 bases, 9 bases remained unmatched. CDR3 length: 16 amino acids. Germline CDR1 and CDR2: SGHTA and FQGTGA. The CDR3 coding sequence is TGTGCCAGCAGCCCTCGAGAGCGGGGGATCACAGATACGCAGTATTTT. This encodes CASSPRERGITDTQYF. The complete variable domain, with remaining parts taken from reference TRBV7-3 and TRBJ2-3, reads GAGVSQTPSNKVTEKGKYVELRCDPISGHTALYWYRQSLGQGPEFLIYFQGTGAADDSGLPNDRFFAVRPEGSVSTLKIQRTERGDSAVYLCASSPRERGITDTQYFGPGTRLTVL.

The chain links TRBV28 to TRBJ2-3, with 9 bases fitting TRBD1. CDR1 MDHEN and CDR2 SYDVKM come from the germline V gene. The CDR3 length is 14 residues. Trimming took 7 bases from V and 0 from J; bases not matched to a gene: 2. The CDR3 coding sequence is TGTGCCAGCACTGACAGGGGGAGCACAGATACGCAGTATTTT. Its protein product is CASTDRGSTDTQYF.

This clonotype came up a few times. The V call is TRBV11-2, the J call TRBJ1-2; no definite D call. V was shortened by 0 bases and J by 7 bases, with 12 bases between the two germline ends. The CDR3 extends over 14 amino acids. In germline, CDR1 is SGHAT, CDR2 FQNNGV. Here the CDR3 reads CASSLEVHNGGYTF. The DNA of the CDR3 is TGTGCCAGCAGCTTAGAAGTTCATAATGGTGGCTACACCTTC.